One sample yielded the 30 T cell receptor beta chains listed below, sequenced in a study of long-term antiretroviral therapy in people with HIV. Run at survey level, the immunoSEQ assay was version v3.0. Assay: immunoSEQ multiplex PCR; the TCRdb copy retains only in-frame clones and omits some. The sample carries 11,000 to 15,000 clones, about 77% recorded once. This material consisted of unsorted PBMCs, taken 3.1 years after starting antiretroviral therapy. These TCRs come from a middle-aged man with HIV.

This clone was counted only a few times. CDR3 residues: CASSPEGRLNTEAFF. CDR3 bases: TGTGCCAGCTCACCAGAGGGCAGATTGAACACTGAAGCTTTCTTT. The chain joins TRBV18 to TRBJ1-1; no firm D call. The V end was cut by 2 bases, the J end by 0 bases, with 10 bases between. The CDR3 totals 15 residues. Germline CDR1 and CDR2: KGHSH and LQKENI.

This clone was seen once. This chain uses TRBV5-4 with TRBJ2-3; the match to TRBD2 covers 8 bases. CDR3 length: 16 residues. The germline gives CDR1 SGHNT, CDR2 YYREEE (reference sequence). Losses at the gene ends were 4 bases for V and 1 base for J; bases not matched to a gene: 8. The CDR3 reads CASSTRRAGGTDTQYF. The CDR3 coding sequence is TGTGCCAGCAGCACCCGGCGAGCGGGGGGCACAGATACGCAGTATTTT.

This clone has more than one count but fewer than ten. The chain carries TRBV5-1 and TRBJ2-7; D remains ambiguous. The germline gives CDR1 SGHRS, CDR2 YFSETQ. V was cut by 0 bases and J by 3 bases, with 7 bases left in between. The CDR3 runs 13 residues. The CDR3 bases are TGCGCCAGCAGCTTGGGATCCCTCTACGAGCAGTACTTC. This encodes CASSLGSLYEQYF.

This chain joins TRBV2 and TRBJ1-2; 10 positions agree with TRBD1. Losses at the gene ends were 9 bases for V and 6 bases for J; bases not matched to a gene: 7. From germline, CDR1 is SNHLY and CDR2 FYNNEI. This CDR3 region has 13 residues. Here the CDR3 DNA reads TGTGCCAGGAATGACAGGGGGCAGGATGGCTACACCTTC. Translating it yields CARNDRGQDGYTF.

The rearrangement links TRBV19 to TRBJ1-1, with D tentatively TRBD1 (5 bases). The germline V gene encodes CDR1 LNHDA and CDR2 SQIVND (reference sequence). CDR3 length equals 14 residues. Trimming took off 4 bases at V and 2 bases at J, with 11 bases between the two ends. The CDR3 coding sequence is TGTGCCAGTAGTAGGGGGGGAGGCAACACTGAAGCTTTCTTT. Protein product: CASSRGGGNTEAFF.

CDR3: CASSPQGVSYGYTF. The CDR3 coding sequence is TGTGCCAGCTCACCACAGGGGGTTTCTTATGGCTACACCTTC. The chain joins TRBV18 to TRBJ1-2; tentatively, D is TRBD1 (6 bases). There are 14 residues in the CDR3. Germline V gene sequence: CDR1 KGHSH, CDR2 LQKENI. V lost 1 base, J lost 5 bases, and 11 bases lay in between.

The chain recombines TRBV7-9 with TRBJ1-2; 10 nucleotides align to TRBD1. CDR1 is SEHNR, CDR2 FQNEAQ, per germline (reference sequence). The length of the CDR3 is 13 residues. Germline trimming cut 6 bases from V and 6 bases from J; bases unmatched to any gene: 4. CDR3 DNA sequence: TGTGCCAGCAGACCCGGGACAGGGGATGGCTACACCTTC. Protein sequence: CASRPGTGDGYTF.

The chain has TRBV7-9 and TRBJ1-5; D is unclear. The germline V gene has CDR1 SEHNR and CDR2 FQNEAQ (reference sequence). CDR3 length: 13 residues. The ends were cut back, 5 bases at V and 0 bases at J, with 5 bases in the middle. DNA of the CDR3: TGTGCCAGCAGCCCGAATAGCAATCAGCCCCAGCATTTT. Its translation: CASSPNSNQPQHF.

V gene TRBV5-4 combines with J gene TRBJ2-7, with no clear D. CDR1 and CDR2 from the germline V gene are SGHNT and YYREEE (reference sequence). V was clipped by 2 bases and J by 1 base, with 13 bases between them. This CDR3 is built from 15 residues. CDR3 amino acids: CASSLNPAASYEQYF. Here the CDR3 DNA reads TGTGCCAGCAGCTTAAACCCAGCAGCTTCCTACGAGCAGTACTTC.

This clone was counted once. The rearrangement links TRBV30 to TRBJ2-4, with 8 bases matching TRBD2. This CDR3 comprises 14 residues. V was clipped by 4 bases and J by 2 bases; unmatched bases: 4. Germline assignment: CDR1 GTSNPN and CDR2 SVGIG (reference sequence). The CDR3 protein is CAWNGGGTKNIQYF. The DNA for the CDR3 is TGTGCCTGGAACGGGGGGGGGACCAAAAACATTCAGTACTTC.

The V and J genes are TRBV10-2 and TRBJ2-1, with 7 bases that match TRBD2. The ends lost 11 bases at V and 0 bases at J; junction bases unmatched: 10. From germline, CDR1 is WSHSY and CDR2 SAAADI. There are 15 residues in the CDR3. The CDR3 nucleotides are TGCGCCGCATTCGCGGGGGAGAGCTCCTACAATGAGCAGTTCTTC. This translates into CAAFAGESSYNEQFF.

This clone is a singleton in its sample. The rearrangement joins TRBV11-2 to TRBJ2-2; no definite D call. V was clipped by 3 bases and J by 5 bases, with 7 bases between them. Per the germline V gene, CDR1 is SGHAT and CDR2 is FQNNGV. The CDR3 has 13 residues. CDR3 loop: CASSFPGTGELFF. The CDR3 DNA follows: TGTGCCAGCAGCTTCCCCGGGACCGGGGAGCTGTTTTTT.

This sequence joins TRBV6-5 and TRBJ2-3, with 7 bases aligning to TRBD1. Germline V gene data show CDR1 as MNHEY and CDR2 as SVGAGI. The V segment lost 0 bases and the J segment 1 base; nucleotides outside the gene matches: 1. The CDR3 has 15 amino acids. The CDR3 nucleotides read TGTGCCAGCAGTTACTCAGACAGGGGCACAGATACGCAGTATTTT. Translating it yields CASSYSDRGTDTQYF.

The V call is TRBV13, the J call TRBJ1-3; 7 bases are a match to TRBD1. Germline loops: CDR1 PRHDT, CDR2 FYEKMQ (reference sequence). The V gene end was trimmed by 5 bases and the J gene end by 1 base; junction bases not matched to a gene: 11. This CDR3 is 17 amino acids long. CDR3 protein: CASSPPQDRRSGNTIYF. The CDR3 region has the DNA TGTGCCAGCAGCCCCCCCCAGGACAGGCGATCTGGAAACACCATATATTTT.

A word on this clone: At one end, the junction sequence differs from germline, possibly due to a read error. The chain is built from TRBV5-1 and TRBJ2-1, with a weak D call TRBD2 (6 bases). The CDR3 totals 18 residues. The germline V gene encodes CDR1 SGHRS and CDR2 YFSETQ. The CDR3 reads CASSLNGRRMSSHNEQFF. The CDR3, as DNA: TGCGCCAGCAGCTTGAATGGGAGGAGGATGTCCTCCCACAATGAGCAGTTCTTC.

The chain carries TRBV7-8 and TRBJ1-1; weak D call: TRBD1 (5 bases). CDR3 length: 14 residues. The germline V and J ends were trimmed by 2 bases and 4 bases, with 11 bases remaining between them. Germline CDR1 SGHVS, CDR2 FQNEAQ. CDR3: CASSLKGKGTEAFF. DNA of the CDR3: TGTGCCAGCAGCTTAAAGGGGAAGGGCACTGAAGCTTTCTTT.

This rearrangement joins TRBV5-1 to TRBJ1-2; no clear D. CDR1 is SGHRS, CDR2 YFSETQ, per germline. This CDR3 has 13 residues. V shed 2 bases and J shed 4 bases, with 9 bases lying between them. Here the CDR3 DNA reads TGCGCCAGCAGCTTCGACGGGGTCTATGGCTACACCTTC. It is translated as CASSFDGVYGYTF.

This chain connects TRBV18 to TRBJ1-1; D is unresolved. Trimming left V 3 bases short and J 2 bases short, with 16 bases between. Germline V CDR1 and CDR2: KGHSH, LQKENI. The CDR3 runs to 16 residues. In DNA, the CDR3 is TGTGCCAGCTCACCGAAGGTGGGCAGCCTCAACACTGAAGCTTTCTTT. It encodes CASSPKVGSLNTEAFF.

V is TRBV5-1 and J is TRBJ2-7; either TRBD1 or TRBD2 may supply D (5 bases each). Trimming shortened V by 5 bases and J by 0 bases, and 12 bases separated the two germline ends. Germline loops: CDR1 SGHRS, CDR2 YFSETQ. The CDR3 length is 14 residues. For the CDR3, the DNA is TGCGCCAGCAGTAGGGACGCCCACTCCTACGAGCAGTACTTC. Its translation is CASSRDAHSYEQYF. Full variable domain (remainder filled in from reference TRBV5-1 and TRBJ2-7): KAGVTQTPRYLIKTRGQQVTLSCSPISGHRSVSWYQQTPGQGLQFLFEYFSETQRNKGNFPGRFSGRQFSNSRSEMNVSTLELGDSALYLCASSRDAHSYEQYFGPGTRLTVT.

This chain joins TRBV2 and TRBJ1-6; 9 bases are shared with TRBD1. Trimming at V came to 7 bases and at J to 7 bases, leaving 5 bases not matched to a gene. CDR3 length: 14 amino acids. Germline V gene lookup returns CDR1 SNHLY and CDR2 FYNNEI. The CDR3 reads CASTRTGENSPLHF. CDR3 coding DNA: TGTGCCAGCACCCGGACAGGGGAGAATTCACCCCTCCACTTT.

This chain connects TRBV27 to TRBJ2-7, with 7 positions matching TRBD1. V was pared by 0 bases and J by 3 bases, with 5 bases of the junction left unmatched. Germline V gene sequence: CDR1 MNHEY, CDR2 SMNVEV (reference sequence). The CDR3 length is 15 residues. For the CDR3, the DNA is TGTGCCAGCAGTTTATCCCCTTCAGGGGGCTACGAGCAGTACTTC. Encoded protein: CASSLSPSGGYEQYF.

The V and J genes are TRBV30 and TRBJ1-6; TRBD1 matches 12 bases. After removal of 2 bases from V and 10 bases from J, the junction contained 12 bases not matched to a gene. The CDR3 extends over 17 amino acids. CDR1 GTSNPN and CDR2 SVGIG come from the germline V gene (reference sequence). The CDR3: CAWSFLGTGGARSPLHF. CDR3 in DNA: TGTGCCTGGAGTTTTTTAGGGACAGGGGGCGCACGGTCACCCCTCCACTTT.

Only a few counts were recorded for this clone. In DNA, the CDR3 is TGTGCCAGTAGTGCGAATACAGGGCCCTACGAGCAGTACTTC. Amino acid sequence: CASSANTGPYEQYF. V is TRBV19 and J is TRBJ2-7; D possibly corresponds to TRBD1 (6 bases). V was cut by 5 bases and J by 2 bases, with 13 bases left in between. Looked up from germline, CDR1 is LNHDA and CDR2 is SQIVND (reference sequence). This CDR3 region has 14 residues.

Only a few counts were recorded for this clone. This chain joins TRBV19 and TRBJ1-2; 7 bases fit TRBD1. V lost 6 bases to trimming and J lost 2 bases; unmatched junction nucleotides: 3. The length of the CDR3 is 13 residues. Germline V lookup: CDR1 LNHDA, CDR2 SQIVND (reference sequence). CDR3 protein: CASRLDRNYGYTF. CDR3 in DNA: TGTGCCAGTAGATTGGACAGGAACTATGGCTACACCTTC.

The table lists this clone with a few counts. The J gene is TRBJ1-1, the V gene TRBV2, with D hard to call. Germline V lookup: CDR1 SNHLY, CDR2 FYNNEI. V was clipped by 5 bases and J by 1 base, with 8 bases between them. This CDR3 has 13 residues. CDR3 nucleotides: TGTGCCAGCAGTTTCAGTGGGAACACTGAAGCTTTCTTT. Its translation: CASSFSGNTEAFF.

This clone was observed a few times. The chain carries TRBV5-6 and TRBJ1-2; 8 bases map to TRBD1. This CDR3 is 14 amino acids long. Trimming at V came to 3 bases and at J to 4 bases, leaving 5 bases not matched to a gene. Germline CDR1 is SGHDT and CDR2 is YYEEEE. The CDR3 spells CASSSGQEGYGYTF. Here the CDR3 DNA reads TGTGCCAGCAGCTCGGGACAGGAGGGCTATGGCTACACCTTC.

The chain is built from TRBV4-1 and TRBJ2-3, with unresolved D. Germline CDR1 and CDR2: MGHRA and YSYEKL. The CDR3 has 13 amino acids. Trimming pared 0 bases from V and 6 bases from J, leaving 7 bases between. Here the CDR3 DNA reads TGCGCCAGCAGCCAAGAAATCTGGGATACGCAGTATTTT. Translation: CASSQEIWDTQYF.

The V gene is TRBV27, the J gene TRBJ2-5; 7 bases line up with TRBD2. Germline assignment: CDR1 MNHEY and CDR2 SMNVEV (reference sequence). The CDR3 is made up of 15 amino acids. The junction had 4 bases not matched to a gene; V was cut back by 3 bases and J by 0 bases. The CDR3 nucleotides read TGTGCCAGCAGTTTCTACGGGGGGTACCAAGAGACCCAGTACTTC. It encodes CASSFYGGYQETQYF.

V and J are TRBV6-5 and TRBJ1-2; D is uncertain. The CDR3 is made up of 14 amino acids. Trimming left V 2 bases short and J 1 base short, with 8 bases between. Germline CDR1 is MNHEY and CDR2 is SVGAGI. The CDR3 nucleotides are TGTGCCAGCAGTTACCAAGAGGGTAACTATGGCTACACCTTC. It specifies CASSYQEGNYGYTF.

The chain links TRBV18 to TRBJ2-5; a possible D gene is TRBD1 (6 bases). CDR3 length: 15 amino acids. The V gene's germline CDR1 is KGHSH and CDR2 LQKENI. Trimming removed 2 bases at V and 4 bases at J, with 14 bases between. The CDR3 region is CASSPAAGAGETQYF. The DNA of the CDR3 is TGTGCCAGCTCACCAGCTGCAGGGGCTGGAGAGACCCAGTACTTC.